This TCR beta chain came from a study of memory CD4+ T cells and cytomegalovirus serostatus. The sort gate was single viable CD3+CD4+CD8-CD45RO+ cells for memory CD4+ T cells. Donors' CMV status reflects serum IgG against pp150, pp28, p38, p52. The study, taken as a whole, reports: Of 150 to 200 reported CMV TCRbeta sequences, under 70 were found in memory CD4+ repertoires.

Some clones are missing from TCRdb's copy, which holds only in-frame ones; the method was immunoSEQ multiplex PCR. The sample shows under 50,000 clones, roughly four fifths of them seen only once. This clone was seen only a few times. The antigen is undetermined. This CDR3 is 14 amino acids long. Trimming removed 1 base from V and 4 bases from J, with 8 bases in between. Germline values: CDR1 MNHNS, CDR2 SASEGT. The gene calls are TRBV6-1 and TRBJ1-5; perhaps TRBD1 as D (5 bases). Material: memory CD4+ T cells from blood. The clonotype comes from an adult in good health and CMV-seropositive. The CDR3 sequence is CASSEGGQNQPQHF. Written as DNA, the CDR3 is TGTGCCAGCAGTGAAGGGGGCCAAAATCAGCCCCAGCATTTT.